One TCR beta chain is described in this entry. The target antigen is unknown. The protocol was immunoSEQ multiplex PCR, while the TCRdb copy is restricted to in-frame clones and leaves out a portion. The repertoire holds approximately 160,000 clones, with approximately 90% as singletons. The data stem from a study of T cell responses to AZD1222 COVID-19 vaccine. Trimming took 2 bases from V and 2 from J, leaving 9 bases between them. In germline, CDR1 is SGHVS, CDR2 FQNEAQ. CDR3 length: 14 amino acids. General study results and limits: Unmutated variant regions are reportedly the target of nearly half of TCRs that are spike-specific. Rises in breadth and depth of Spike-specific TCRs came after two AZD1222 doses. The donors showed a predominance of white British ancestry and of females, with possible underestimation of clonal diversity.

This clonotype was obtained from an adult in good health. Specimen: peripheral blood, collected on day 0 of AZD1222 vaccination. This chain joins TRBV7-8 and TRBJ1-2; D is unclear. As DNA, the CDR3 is TGTGCCAGCAGCTTAAGAGAAGGGAACTATGGCTACACCTTC. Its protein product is CASSLREGNYGYTF.